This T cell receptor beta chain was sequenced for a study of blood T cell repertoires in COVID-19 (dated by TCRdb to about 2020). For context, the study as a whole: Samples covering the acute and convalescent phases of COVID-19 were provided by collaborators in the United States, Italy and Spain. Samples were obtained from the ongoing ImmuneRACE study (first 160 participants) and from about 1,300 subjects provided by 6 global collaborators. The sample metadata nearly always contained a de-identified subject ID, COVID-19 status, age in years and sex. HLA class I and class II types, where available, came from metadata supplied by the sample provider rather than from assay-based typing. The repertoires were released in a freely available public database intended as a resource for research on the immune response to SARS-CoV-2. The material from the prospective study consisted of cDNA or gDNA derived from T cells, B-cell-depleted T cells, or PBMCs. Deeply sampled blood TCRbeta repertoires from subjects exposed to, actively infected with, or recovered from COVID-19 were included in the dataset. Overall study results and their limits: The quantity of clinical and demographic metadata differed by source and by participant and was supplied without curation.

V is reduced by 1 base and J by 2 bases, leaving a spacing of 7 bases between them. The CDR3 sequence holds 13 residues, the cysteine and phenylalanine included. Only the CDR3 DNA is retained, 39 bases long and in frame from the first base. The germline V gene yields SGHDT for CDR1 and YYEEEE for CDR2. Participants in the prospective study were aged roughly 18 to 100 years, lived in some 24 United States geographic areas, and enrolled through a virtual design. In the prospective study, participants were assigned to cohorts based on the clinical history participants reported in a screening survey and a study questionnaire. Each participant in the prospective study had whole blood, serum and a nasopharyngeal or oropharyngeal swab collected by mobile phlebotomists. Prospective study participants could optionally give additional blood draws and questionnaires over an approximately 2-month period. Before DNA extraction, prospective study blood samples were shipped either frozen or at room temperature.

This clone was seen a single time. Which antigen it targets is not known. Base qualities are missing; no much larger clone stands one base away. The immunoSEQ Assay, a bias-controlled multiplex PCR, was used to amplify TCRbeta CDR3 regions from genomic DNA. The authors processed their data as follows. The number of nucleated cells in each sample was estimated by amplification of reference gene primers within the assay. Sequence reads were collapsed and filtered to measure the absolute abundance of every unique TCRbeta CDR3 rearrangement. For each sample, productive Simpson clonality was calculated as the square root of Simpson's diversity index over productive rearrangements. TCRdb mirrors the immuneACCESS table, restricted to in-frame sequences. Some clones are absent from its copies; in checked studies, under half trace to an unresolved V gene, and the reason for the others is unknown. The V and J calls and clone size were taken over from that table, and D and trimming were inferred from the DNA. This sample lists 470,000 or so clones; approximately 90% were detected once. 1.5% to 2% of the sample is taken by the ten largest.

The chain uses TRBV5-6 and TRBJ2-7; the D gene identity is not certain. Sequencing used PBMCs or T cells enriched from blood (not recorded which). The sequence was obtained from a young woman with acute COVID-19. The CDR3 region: CASSLSITYEQYF. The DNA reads TGTGCCAGCAGCTTGAGCATTACCTACGAGCAGTACTTC.